One and the same sample provided the 32 T cell receptor beta chains below, sequenced in a study of T cells expressing NK-cell markers. TCRdb re-called the 5' RACE reads; every CDR3 protein appears as one record, without DNA. The table for this sample gives almost 450,000 distinct CDR3 sequences. Sequencing was done on a sample of blood T cells: a sorted CD56 or NKG2C T cell subset, CD4+ or CD8+ T cells, or bulk PBMC T cells (not recorded which). The receptor source for this set is a woman aged 18 to 75 in good health.

The V gene is TRBV4-1, the J gene TRBJ2-1; the TCRdb D gene call, TRBD2, has no DNA to confirm it. The CDR3 has 13 amino acids. In germline, CDR1 is MGHRA, CDR2 YSYEKL. The CDR3 loop reads CASSQGGPNEQFF.

The chain links TRBV3-1 to TRBJ2-2; there is no DNA to check the TCRdb D call of TRBD1. Germline assignment: CDR1 LGHDT and CDR2 YNNKEL (reference sequence). The CDR3 contains 15 residues. CDR3 amino acids: CASSRKGGAAGELFF.

The chain couples TRBV7-2 to TRBJ2-7. There are 14 residues in the CDR3. CDR1 is SGHTA, CDR2 FQGNSA, per germline. CDR3 residues: CASSLEASSYEQYF.

This sequence joins TRBV15 and TRBJ2-3; TCRdb designates TRBD2, a call that cannot be tested without DNA. The CDR3 runs 15 residues. The germline V gene has CDR1 LNHNV and CDR2 YYDKDF (reference sequence). CDR3 loop: CATSSRTSGTDTQYF.

The rearrangement links TRBV11-2 to TRBJ1-1. This CDR3 has 14 amino acids. Germline V gives CDR1 SGHAT, CDR2 FQNNGV. The CDR3 is CASSRHPKGTEAFF.

The gene calls are TRBV5-6 and TRBJ1-1; TCRdb's assignment of TRBD1 cannot be checked, as there is no DNA. The V gene's germline CDR1 is SGHDT and CDR2 YYEEEE. This CDR3 region has 13 residues. This chain's CDR3 is CASSFMGGSEAFF.

The chain has TRBV12-3 or TRBV12-4 and TRBJ2-6; the D call of TRBD2 rests on TCRdb alone, since no DNA is present to check it. This CDR3 contains 17 residues. CDR3 region: CASSQPGLRPGANVLTF.

The V call is TRBV6-6, the J call TRBJ1-1; TCRdb proposes TRBD1, but this gene call is untestable without DNA. The CDR3 is made up of 11 amino acids. Germline V gene data show CDR1 as MNHNY and CDR2 as SVGAGI (reference sequence). CDR3 in amino acids: CASSHRGSAFF.

The chain uses TRBV11-2 and TRBJ2-5; TCRdb designates TRBD1, a call that cannot be tested without DNA. CDR3 length: 16 residues. Looked up from germline, CDR1 is SGHAT and CDR2 is FQNNGV. The CDR3 is CASSPPGVTDQETQYF. The complete variable domain, with remaining parts taken from reference TRBV11-2 and TRBJ2-5, reads EAGVAQSPRYKIIEKRQSVAFWCNPISGHATLYWYQQILGQGPKLLIQFQNNGVVDDSQLPKDRFSAERLKGVDSTLKIQPAKLEDSAVYLCASSPPGVTDQETQYFGPGTRLLVL.

CDR3 sequence: CASREGRHLNTEAFF. The rearrangement links TRBV25-1 to TRBJ1-1. The CDR3 length is 15 residues. Germline V CDR1 and CDR2: MGHDK, SYGVNS.

This chain uses TRBV6-2 or TRBV6-3 with TRBJ2-1; lacking DNA, the TRBD2 call made by TCRdb goes unchecked. CDR1 MNHEY and CDR2 SVGEGT come from the germline V gene. The CDR3 contains 14 residues. CDR3 in amino acids: CASDTSLSGRVQFF.

V is TRBV5-6 and J is TRBJ1-1; as DNA is missing, the TRBD1 call by TCRdb cannot be tested. The germline V gene encodes CDR1 SGHDT and CDR2 YYEEEE. The CDR3 contains 14 residues. CDR3 protein: CASSWRGGQTEAFF.

This sequence joins TRBV6-1 and TRBJ2-3; TCRdb's D call of TRBD2 is untestable without DNA. Germline assignment: CDR1 MNHNS and CDR2 SASEGT. This CDR3 spans 15 amino acids. This CDR3 reads CASSASGLSTDTQYF.

The V and J genes are TRBV7-2 and TRBJ2-3; TCRdb gives TRBD2 as the D gene, but with no DNA this cannot be confirmed. This CDR3 comprises 15 residues. From germline, CDR1 is SGHTA and CDR2 FQGNSA. The CDR3 loop is CASSSGTSPTDTQYF.

The gene calls are TRBV5-1 and TRBJ2-1; TCRdb returns TRBD2, unconfirmable since there is no DNA. In germline, CDR1 is SGHRS, CDR2 YFSETQ. This CDR3 region has 20 residues. CDR3 residues: CASSLTRPGLAGNSYNEQFF.

The V gene is TRBV11-2, the J gene TRBJ2-4; TCRdb lists TRBD1, though no DNA is available to test this call. CDR1 SGHAT and CDR2 FQNNGV come from the germline V gene. The CDR3 consists of 16 residues. The chain's CDR3 is CASSLRGQASKNIQYF.

The chain links TRBV4-3 to TRBJ2-5; with no DNA, the TCRdb D assignment of TRBD1 cannot be verified. The CDR3 extends over 15 amino acids. Germline V gene sequence: CDR1 LGHNA, CDR2 YSLEER. CDR3 in amino acids: CASSRGDRVQETQYF.

The CDR3 spells CSARGQNTEAFF. The chain links TRBV20-1 to TRBJ1-1; TCRdb names TRBD1, which stays unverified in the absence of DNA. The CDR3 has 12 amino acids. Per germline, CDR1 DFQATT and CDR2 SNEGSKA (reference sequence).

The chain recombines TRBV7-8 with TRBJ1-5. Germline-derived CDR1 and CDR2 are SGHVS and FQNEAQ. The CDR3 has 14 amino acids. CDR3 in amino acids: CASSLLGYNHPQHF.

The chain couples TRBV19 to TRBJ1-6; TCRdb proposes TRBD1, but this gene call is untestable without DNA. Per germline, CDR1 LNHDA and CDR2 SQIVND (reference sequence). This CDR3 has 15 residues. CDR3 loop: CASNGGPAYNSPLHF.

This chain joins TRBV25-1 and TRBJ2-1. Germline assignment: CDR1 MGHDK and CDR2 SYGVNS. The CDR3 runs to 12 residues. The chain's CDR3 is CASSEYANEQFF.

The chain combines TRBV11-2 with TRBJ2-2. Germline V CDR1 and CDR2: SGHAT, FQNNGV. The CDR3 loop spans 11 amino acids. The CDR3 here is CASSLMGELFF.

The J gene is TRBJ1-1, the V gene TRBV12-3 or TRBV12-4; TCRdb's D call, TRBD1, is unchecked because there is no DNA. CDR3 size: 14 residues. The CDR3 region is CASSQQGSNTEAFF.

The gene calls are TRBV4-3 and TRBJ2-7. The CDR3 loop spans 15 amino acids. The germline V gene has CDR1 LGHNA and CDR2 YSLEER. The CDR3 sequence: CASSQDDGSSYEQYF.

The V gene is TRBV11-2, the J gene TRBJ1-1; TCRdb indicates TRBD1, and absent DNA this call remains unverified. The germline CDR1 and CDR2 sequences are SGHAT and FQNNGV. The length of the CDR3 is 15 residues. CDR3 in amino acids: CASSPRGDLNTEAFF.

This sequence joins TRBV12-3 or TRBV12-4 and TRBJ1-4; TCRdb proposes TRBD1, but this gene call is untestable without DNA. The CDR3 has 14 residues. The CDR3 loop reads CASSKTGPGEKLFF.

The rearrangement joins TRBV12-3 or TRBV12-4 to TRBJ1-2. The CDR3 consists of 12 residues. This CDR3 is CASSQSREGYTF.

This chain links TRBV7-9 with TRBJ2-7; the TCRdb call, TRBD1, lacks DNA for checking. The germline gives CDR1 SEHNR, CDR2 FQNEAQ (reference sequence). The CDR3 runs 12 residues. CDR3 region: CASSPPGSEQYF.

The chain links TRBV7-9 to TRBJ2-7; the TCRdb D gene call, TRBD2, has no DNA to confirm it. This CDR3 contains 15 residues. CDR1 and CDR2 from the germline V gene are SEHNR and FQNEAQ (reference sequence). The CDR3: CASSLGAGGVYEQYF.

The CDR3 protein is CASSLGTGGLAGAGGETQYF. The chain couples TRBV11-2 to TRBJ2-5; TCRdb names TRBD2, which stays unverified in the absence of DNA. Germline CDR1 is SGHAT and CDR2 is FQNNGV. The CDR3 is 20 amino acids.

The V call is TRBV19, the J call TRBJ2-1; TCRdb picks TRBD2, but there is no DNA to check that call. Per germline, CDR1 LNHDA and CDR2 SQIVND (reference sequence). The CDR3 loop spans 20 amino acids. The CDR3 loop is CASSIGSLADLYPSYNEQFF.

This sequence joins TRBV24-1 and TRBJ1-2. This CDR3 has 13 residues. Germline loops: CDR1 KGHDR, CDR2 SFDVKD. CDR3 sequence reads: CATSETNYYGYTF.